This TCR beta chain was sequenced in a study of cytomegalovirus exposure and HLA in healthy donors. The CDR3 extends over 14 amino acids. After removal of 1 base from V and 4 bases from J, the junction contained 3 bases not matched to a gene. The germline gives CDR1 GTSNPN, CDR2 SVGIG (reference sequence). Primers: 60 Vbeta forward and 13 Jbeta reverse. Authors' analysis steps: Later work found 65 million to 100 million unique TCR beta chains, with roughly 11 million shared. Here immunoSEQ multiplex PCR was the method, and the copy in TCRdb shows in-frame clones only, minus some. That table supplies the V and J calls and clone size; D and trimming were determined from the DNA. Of 150,000 to 200,000 clones detected, roughly four fifths appear once; the ten largest clones hold about 1.5%. In regard to this clone: At the DNA level, this CDR3 is encoded by other sequences in the same sample as well.

The J gene is TRBJ2-1, the V gene TRBV30; TRBD2 aligns across 8 bases. The sample was PBMCs. This receptor was obtained from a woman aged 18-29 years in good health and CMV-seronegative. CDR3 coding DNA: TGTGCCTGGAGTGGGTTAGCGGGATACAATGAGCAGTTCTTC. It encodes CAWSGLAGYNEQFF.